This TCR beta chain was sequenced in a study of cytomegalovirus exposure and HLA in healthy donors. Study overall: According to later analysis, the same platform produced the 90 to 150 validation and some 680 first-cohort repertoires. The study's findings and limits: A few CMV-associated chains were confirmed in vitro to be specific for CMV antigens.

On this clone: The target antigen is unknown.

The assay was immunoSEQ multiplex PCR, and TCRdb's table has in-frame clones only and misses some. The table shows some 150,000 clones, with 88% occurring only once. CDR3 length equals 15 residues. The junction had 6 bases not matched to a gene; V was cut back by 6 bases and J by 7 bases. Germline-derived CDR1 and CDR2 are MNHEY and SVGAGI. The donors were members of the roughly 120-subject validation cohort (separate from the roughly 670-subject first cohort). The receptor's source is a man between 18 and 29 years old in good health and CMV-seronegative. Sequenced material: PBMCs. The rearrangement links TRBV6-5 to TRBJ2-1; 13 nucleotides align to TRBD2. CDR3 loop: CASREGLAGFNEQFF. CDR3 DNA sequence: TGTGCCAGCAGAGAGGGACTAGCGGGGTTTAATGAGCAGTTCTTC.